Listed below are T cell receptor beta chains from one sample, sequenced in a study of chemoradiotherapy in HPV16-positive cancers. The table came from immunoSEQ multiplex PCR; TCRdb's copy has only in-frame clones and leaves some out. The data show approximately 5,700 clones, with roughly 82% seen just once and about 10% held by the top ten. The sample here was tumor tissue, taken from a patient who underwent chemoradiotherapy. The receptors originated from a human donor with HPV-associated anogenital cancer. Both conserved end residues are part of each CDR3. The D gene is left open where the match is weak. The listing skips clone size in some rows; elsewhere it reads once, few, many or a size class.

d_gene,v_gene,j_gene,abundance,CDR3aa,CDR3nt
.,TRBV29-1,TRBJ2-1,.,CSVGRYNEQFF,TGCAGCGTTGGACGGTACAATGAGCAGTTCTTC
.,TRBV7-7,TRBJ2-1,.,CASSLGLTENEQFF,TGTGCCAGCAGCCTAGGCCTTACAGAAAATGAGCAGTTCTTC
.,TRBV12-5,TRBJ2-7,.,CASGSAEGSYEQYF,TGTGCTAGTGGTTCCGCTGAGGGGTCCTACGAGCAGTACTTC
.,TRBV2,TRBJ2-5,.,CASSSRLVNQETQYF,TGTGCCAGCAGCTCGCGGCTAGTTAACCAAGAGACCCAGTACTTC
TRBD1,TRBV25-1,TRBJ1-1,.,CASRPGQGSQAFF,TGTGCCAGCAGACCGGGACAGGGGTCCCAAGCTTTCTTT
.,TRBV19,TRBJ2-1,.,CASSPTGTGSRNEQFF,TGTGCCAGTAGTCCGACGGGCACAGGGTCGAGGAATGAGCAGTTCTTC
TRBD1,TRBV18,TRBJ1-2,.,CASSPRTGGYTF,TGTGCCAGCTCACCTCGGACAGGGGGCTACACCTTC
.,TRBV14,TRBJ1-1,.,CASSQGTASSYTEAFF,TGTGCCAGCAGCCAAGGGACAGCGTCCAGCTACACTGAAGCTTTCTTT
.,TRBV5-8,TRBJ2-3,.,CASSIMTGRNTDTQYF,TGTGCCAGCAGCATAATGACAGGGAGGAACACAGATACGCAGTATTTT
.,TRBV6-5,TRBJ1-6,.,CASSSWSSYNSPLHF,TGTGCCAGCAGTTCGTGGAGCTCCTATAATTCACCCCTCCACTTT
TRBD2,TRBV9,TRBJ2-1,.,CASSVTGLAGVRDQDEQFF,TGTGCCAGCAGCGTCACGGGACTAGCGGGGGTCCGGGACCAGGATGAGCAGTTCTTC
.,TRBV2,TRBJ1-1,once,CASERPGTNTEAFF,TGTGCCAGCGAGAGGCCAGGGACGAACACTGAAGCTTTCTTT
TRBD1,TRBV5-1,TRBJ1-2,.,CASSLQGRNYGYTF,TGCGCCAGCAGCTTACAGGGGAGAAACTATGGCTACACCTTC
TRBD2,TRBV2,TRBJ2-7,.,CASRLDYSGTYEQYF,TGTGCCAGTCGCTTGGACTATAGCGGGACCTACGAGCAGTACTTC
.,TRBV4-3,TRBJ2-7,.,CASSQAGNYEQYF,TGCGCCAGCAGCCAGGCAGGGAACTACGAGCAGTACTTC
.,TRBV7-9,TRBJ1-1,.,CASSPRLRPTEAFF,TGTGCCAGCAGCCCACGGCTCAGGCCCACTGAAGCTTTCTTT
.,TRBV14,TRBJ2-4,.,CASSQELRENIQYF,TGTGCCAGCAGCCAAGAGTTGAGGGAAAACATTCAGTACTTC
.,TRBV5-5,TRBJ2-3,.,CPQAVDTQYF,TGTCCCCAAGCGGTGGATACGCAGTATTTT
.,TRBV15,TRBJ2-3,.,CATSRGPVDTQYF,TGTGCCACCAGCAGAGGACCCGTGGATACGCAGTATTTT
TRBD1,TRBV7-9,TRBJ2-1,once,CASSPLRTGGASNEQFF,TGTGCCAGCAGCCCCCTCCGGACAGGGGGCGCCAGCAATGAGCAGTTCTTC
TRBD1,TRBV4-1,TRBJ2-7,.,CASSPDSGTGYLYEQYF,TGCGCCAGCAGCCCGGATTCCGGGACAGGGTATCTATACGAGCAGTACTTC
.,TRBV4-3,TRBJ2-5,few,CASSQDPGARETQYF,TGCGCCAGCAGCCAAGATCCGGGGGCCCGTGAGACCCAGTACTTC
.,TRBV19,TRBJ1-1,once,CASIGSAGAFF,TGTGCCAGTATTGGATCAGCGGGAGCTTTCTTT
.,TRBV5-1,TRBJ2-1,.,CASSAQGGFGEQFF,TGCGCCAGCAGCGCACAGGGGGGGTTCGGTGAGCAGTTCTTC
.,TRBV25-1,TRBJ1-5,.,CASSGQGNNQPQHF,TGTGCCAGCAGTGGGCAGGGAAACAATCAGCCCCAGCATTTT
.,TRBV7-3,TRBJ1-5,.,CASGTGPNQPQHF,TGTGCCAGCGGTACAGGGCCTAATCAGCCCCAGCATTTT
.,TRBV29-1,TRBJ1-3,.,CSAGWGPESSGNTIYF,TGCAGCGCAGGTTGGGGGCCAGAGAGCTCTGGAAACACCATATATTTT
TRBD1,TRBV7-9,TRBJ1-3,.,CASSSHRGHDTIYF,TGTGCCAGCAGCTCCCACAGGGGGCACGACACCATATATTTT
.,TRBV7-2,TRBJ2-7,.,CASSLDRTTTYEQYF,TGTGCCAGCAGCTTAGACCGGACGACTACCTACGAGCAGTACTTC
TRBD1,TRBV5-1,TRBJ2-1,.,CASSLDGQAINEQFF,TGCGCCAGCAGCTTGGATGGACAGGCAATCAATGAGCAGTTCTTC
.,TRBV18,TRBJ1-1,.,CASSPQAMNTEAFF,TGTGCCAGCTCGCCACAGGCTATGAACACTGAAGCTTTCTTT
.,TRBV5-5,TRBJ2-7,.,CASSLGTPSYEQYF,TGTGCCAGCAGCTTGGGAACACCTTCCTACGAGCAGTACTTC
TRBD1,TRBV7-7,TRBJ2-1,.,CASSSGTGAGNEQFF,TGTGCTAGCAGTTCCGGGACAGGGGCGGGCAATGAGCAGTTCTTC
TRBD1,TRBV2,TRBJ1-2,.,CASSALKGAGGYYGYTF,TGTGCCAGCAGTGCGTTAAAGGGGGCAGGGGGCTACTATGGCTACACCTTC
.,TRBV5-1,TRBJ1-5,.,CASRNGDGNQPQHF,TGCGCCAGCAGAAACGGGGACGGCAATCAGCCCCAGCATTTT
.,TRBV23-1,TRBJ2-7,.,CASRPYSSPDPTEQYF,TGCGCCAGCAGACCCTACAGCTCGCCAGATCCTACAGAGCAGTACTTC
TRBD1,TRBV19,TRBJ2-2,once,CASSAKSQGRPNTGELFF,TGTGCCAGTAGTGCTAAGTCACAGGGGCGACCGAACACCGGGGAGCTGTTTTTT
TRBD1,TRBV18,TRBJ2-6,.,CASSLRQGAGANVLTF,TGTGCCAGCTCACTCCGCCAGGGGGCTGGGGCCAACGTCCTGACTTTC
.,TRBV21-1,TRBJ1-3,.,CASSKIPHRGSGNTIYF,TGTGCCAGCAGCAAAATACCCCACAGGGGCTCTGGAAACACCATATATTTT
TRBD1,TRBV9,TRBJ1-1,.,CASSAGDRGTEAFF,TGTGCCAGCAGCGCGGGGGACAGAGGCACTGAAGCTTTCTTT
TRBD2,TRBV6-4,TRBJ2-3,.,CASSEDGLAPPGTQYF,TGTGCCAGCAGTGAAGATGGACTAGCCCCCCCCGGTACGCAGTATTTT
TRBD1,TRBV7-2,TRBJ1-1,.,CASSSGGGDTEAFF,TGTGCCAGCAGCTCAGGGGGAGGGGACACTGAAGCTTTCTTT
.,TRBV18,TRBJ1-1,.,CASSRQGNGVTEAFF,TGTGCCAGCTCACGTCAGGGTAACGGGGTGACTGAAGCTTTCTTT
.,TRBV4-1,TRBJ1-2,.,CASSQDVGFGHGYTF,TGCGCCAGCAGCCAAGATGTCGGCTTTGGCCATGGCTACACCTTC
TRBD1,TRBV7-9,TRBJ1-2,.,CASSPRDRDYGYTF,TGTGCCAGCAGCCCACGGGACAGGGACTATGGCTACACCTTC
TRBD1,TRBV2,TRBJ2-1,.,CASSGGTGRDEQFF,TGTGCCAGCAGTGGGGGGACAGGGAGGGATGAGCAGTTCTTC
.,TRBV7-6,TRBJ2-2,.,CASSPRPYTGELFF,TGTGCCAGCAGCCCCCGACCATACACCGGGGAGCTGTTTTTT
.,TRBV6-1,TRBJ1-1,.,CASRNRVGNTEAFF,TGTGCCAGCAGGAACAGGGTGGGGAACACTGAAGCTTTCTTT
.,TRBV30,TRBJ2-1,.,CAWSVGSGPYNEQFF,TGTGCCTGGAGTGTAGGGAGTGGTCCCTACAATGAGCAGTTCTTC
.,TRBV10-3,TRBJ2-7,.,CASGGTTGSEQYF,TGTGCCTCGGGCGGGACCACGGGGAGCGAGCAGTACTTC
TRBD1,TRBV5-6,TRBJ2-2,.,CASSLKRGPNTGELFF,TGTGCCAGCAGCTTGAAGAGGGGGCCTAACACCGGGGAGCTGTTTTTT